This is a list of T cell receptor beta chains from one sample in a study of shared T cell receptors in the human thymus. Assay used: immunoSEQ multiplex PCR; TCRdb lists only in-frame clones, some missing. The repertoire holds more than 550,000 clones, with approximately 83% as singletons. The same data also contributed to another study, on human thymus T cells.

The sequencing sample was made of thymocytes. Receptor source: a girl under two years old with a congenital heart defect. Each CDR3 is given without its conserved first and last residue. A D gene is named only where the DNA matches it firmly.

V	D	J	CDR3
TRBV15	.	TRBJ1-3	ATSTYLPGNTIY
TRBV6-1	.	TRBJ1-5	ASSFHEGDQPQH
TRBV4-1	TRBD1	TRBJ1-3	ASSQKLDRNSGNTIY
TRBV6-6	TRBD1	TRBJ1-2	ASSYLNRGDGYT
TRBV4-3	.	TRBJ1-2	ASSQEDNPNYGYT
TRBV7-2	.	TRBJ2-1	ASSPSDSNNEQF
TRBV6-4	.	TRBJ1-1	ATPGATGPENTEAF
TRBV9	TRBD2	TRBJ2-1	ASSARTSGRSYNEQF
TRBV2	TRBD1	TRBJ1-5	ASSVPGQGASNQPQH
TRBV5-1	.	TRBJ1-2	ASSSHTTGNYGYT
TRBV19	TRBD1	TRBJ1-2	ASSNDRGSGYT
TRBV9	TRBD1	TRBJ1-5	ASSDRGALGEPQH
TRBV4-1	.	TRBJ1-1	ASSQWTEIAF
TRBV29-1	.	TRBJ1-1	SVEGRENTEAF
TRBV12-5	.	TRBJ1-5	ASGPEPGTPLRSQH
TRBV27	TRBD2	TRBJ2-7	ASSFGLAGALHEQY
TRBV4-1	.	TRBJ1-2	ASSKLTGRYGYT
TRBV4-1	TRBD2	TRBJ2-4	ASSQALAGGRERDIQY
TRBV5-1	.	TRBJ1-1	ASSLEWRNTEAF
TRBV9	TRBD2	TRBJ2-3	ASSVATWLTSGAYTDTQY
TRBV6-6	TRBD2	TRBJ2-3	ASRPLAGRTDTQY
TRBV7-9	.	TRBJ2-3	ASSLGGQTDTQY
TRBV5-1	TRBD1	TRBJ1-2	ASSSGTVDGYT
TRBV11-2	.	TRBJ1-1	ASSPRGPDSPGAF
TRBV5-1	.	TRBJ2-3	ASSLRGGADTQY
TRBV5-1	.	TRBJ1-3	ASSWNRDSGNTIY
TRBV10-1	.	TRBJ1-6	ASSVGGVFSPLH
TRBV13	.	TRBJ1-6	ASSLGRYSQDSSYNSPLH
TRBV20-1	.	TRBJ1-1	SAQIYTEAF
TRBV6-1	TRBD2	TRBJ2-7	ASSEGTSLCEQY
TRBV5-1	.	TRBJ2-2	ASSLALTTNTGELF
TRBV19	TRBD1	TRBJ2-6	ASKGTGTGWAKDSGANVLT
TRBV29-1	TRBD2	TRBJ2-3	SGAGGTDTQY
TRBV28	TRBD1	TRBJ1-2	ASTIGQGAYGYT
TRBV5-4	.	TRBJ2-7	ASSLDRERPGYEQY